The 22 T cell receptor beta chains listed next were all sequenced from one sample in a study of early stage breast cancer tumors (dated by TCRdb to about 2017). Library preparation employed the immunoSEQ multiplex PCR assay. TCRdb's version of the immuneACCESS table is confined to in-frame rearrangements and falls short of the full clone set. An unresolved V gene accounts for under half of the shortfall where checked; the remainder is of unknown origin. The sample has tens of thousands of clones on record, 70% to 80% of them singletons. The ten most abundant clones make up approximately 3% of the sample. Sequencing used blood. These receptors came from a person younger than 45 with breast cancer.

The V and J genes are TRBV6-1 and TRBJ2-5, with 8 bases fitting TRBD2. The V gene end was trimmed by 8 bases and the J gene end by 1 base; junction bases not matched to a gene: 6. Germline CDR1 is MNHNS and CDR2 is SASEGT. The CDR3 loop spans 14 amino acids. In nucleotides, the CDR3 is TGTGCCAGCGGAGCGGGAGCAGGCCAAGAGACCCAGTACTTC. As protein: CASGAGAGQETQYF.

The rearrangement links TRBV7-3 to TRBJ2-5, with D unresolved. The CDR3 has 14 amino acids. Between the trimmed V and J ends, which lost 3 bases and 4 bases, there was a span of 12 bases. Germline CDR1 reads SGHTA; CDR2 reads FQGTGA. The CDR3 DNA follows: TGTGCCAGCAGCTTGTCGGGTCTTAGAGAGACCCAGTACTTC. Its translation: CASSLSGLRETQYF.

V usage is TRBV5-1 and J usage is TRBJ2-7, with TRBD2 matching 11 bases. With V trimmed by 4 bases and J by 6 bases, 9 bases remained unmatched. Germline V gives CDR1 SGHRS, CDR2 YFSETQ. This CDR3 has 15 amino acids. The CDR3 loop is CASSVTSGRSSEQYF. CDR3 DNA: TGCGCCAGCAGCGTAACTAGCGGGAGAAGCTCCGAGCAGTACTTC.

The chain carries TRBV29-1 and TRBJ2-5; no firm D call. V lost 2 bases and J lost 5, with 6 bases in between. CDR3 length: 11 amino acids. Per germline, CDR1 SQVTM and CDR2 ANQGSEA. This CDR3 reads CSVETGETQYF. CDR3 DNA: TGCAGCGTTGAAACCGGGGAGACCCAGTACTTC.

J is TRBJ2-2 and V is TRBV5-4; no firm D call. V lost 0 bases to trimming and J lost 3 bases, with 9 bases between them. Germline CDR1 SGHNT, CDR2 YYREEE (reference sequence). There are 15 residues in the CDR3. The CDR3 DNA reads TGTGCCAGCAGCTTGGATGCAGGATACACCGGGGAGCTGTTTTTT. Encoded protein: CASSLDAGYTGELFF.

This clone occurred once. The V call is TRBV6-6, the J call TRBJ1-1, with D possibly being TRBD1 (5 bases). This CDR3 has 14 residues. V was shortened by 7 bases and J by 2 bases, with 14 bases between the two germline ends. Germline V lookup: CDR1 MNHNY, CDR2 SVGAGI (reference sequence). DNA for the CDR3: TGTGCCAGCACCTGGGGACGGGAAAACACTGAAGCTTTCTTT. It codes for CASTWGRENTEAFF.

The CDR3 DNA is TGTGCCAGCAGTTTATCGGTCGGGGGTTTCACAGATACGCAGTATTTT. Protein product: CASSLSVGGFTDTQYF. The chain employs TRBV27 and TRBJ2-3, with D tentatively TRBD2 (6 bases). The germline CDR1 and CDR2 sequences are MNHEY and SMNVEV (reference sequence). The CDR3 runs to 16 residues. V was cut by 0 bases and J by 2 bases, with 12 bases left in between.

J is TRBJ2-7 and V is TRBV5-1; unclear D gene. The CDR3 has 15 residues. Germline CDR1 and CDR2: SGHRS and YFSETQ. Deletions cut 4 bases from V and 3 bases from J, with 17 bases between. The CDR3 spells CASSPSQVAGYEQYF. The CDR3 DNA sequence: TGCGCCAGCAGCCCTTCCCAGGTAGCCGGCTACGAGCAGTACTTC. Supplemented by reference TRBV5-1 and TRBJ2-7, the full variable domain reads KAGVTQTPRYLIKTRGQQVTLSCSPISGHRSVSWYQQTPGQGLQFLFEYFSETQRNKGNFPGRFSGRQFSNSRSEMNVSTLELGDSALYLCASSPSQVAGYEQYFGPGTRLTVT.

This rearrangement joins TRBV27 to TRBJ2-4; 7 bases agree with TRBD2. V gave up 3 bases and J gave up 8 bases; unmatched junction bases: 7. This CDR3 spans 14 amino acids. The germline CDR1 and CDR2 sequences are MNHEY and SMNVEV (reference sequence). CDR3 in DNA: TGTGCCAGCAGTTTCGGACCGGGGGGTGACATTCAGTACTTC. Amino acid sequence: CASSFGPGGDIQYF.

The CDR3 sequence is CASSLGGTGGDEQYF. The CDR3 coding sequence is TGTGCCAGCAGCTTGGGCGGGACAGGGGGCGACGAGCAGTACTTC. This chain links TRBV5-6 with TRBJ2-7; 12 bases are a match to TRBD1. The CDR3 consists of 15 residues. Germline trimming cut 0 bases from V and 5 bases from J; bases unmatched to any gene: 3. Germline V gives CDR1 SGHDT, CDR2 YYEEEE.

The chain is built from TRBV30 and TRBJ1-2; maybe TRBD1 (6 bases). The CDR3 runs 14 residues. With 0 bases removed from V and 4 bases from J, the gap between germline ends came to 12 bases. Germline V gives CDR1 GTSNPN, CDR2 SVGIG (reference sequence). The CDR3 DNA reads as TGTGCCTGGAGTGTAGGACAGTTCCTCTATGGCTACACCTTC. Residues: CAWSVGQFLYGYTF.

CDR3 sequence: CASSFNTAETQYF. The CDR3 coding sequence is TGTGCCAGCAGTTTCAACACCGCGGAGACCCAGTACTTC. The chain joins TRBV6-5 to TRBJ2-5; no reliable D call. V was cut by 4 bases and J by 5 bases, with 11 bases left in between. The germline V gene has CDR1 MNHEY and CDR2 SVGAGI. This CDR3 has 13 amino acids.

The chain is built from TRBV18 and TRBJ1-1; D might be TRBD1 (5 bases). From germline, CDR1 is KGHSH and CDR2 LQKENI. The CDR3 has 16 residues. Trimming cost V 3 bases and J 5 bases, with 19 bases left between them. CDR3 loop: CASSPAPDSRGTEAFF. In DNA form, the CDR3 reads TGTGCCAGCTCACCTGCCCCCGACAGCCGGGGAACTGAAGCTTTCTTT.

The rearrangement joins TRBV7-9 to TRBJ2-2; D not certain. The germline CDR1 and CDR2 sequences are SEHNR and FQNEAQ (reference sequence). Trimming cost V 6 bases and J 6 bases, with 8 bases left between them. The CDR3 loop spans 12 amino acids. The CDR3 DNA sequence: TGTGCCAGCAGAAGAGCTGCCGGGGAGCTGTTTTTT. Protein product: CASRRAAGELFF.

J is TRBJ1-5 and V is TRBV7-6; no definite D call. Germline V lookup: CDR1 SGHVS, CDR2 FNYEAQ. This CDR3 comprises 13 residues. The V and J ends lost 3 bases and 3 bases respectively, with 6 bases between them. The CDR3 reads CASSFGPNQPQHF. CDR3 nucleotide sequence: TGTGCCAGCAGCTTCGGCCCCAATCAGCCCCAGCATTTT.

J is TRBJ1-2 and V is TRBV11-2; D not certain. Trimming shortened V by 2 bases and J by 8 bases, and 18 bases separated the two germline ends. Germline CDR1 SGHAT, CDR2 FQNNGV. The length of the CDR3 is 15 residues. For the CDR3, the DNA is TGTGCCAGCAGCTTAAGCCGCCCAGATTTAAAAGGCTACACCTTC. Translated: CASSLSRPDLKGYTF.

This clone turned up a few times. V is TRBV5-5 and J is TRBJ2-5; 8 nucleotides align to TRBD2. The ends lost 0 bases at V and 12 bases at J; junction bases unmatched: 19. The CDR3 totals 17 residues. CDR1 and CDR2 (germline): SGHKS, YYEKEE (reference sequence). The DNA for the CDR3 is TGTGCCAGCAGCTTGGCGGTCTCGAAGGGGACTAGAAGGCTAAAGTACTTC. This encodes CASSLAVSKGTRRLKYF.

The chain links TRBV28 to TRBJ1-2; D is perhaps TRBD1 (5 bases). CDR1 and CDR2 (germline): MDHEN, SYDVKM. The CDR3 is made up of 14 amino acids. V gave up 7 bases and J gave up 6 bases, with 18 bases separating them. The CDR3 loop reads CASTSHPRVHGYTF. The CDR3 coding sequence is TGTGCCAGCACCTCCCATCCCAGGGTCCATGGCTACACCTTC.

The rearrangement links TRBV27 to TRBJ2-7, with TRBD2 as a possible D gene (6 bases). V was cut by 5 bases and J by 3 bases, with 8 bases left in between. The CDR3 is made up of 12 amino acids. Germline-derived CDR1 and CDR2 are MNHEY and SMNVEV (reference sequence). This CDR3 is CASSQDYYEQYF. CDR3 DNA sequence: TGTGCCAGCAGTCAGGACTACTACGAGCAGTACTTC.

The CDR3 is CASSHSGRNYEQYF. The CDR3 nucleotides read TGTGCCAGCAGCCACAGCGGGAGAAACTACGAGCAGTACTTC. This chain connects TRBV11-1 to TRBJ2-7; 8 nucleotides align to TRBD2. CDR3 length: 14 residues. CDR1 SGHAT and CDR2 FQDESV come from the germline V gene (reference sequence). Trimming removed 5 bases from V and 3 bases from J; junction bases left unmatched: 6. The full variable domain, rest sourced from reference TRBV11-1 and TRBJ2-7, is EAEVAQSPRYKITEKSQAVAFWCDPISGHATLYWYRQILGQGPELLVQFQDESVVDDSQLPKDRFSAERLKGVDSTLKIQPAELGDSAMYLCASSHSGRNYEQYFGPGTRLTVT.

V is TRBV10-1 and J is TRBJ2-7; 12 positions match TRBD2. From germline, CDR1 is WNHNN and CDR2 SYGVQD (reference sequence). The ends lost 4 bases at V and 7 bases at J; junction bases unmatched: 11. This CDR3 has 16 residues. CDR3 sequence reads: CASSGTSGIRLEEQYF. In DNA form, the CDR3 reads TGCGCCAGCAGTGGGACTAGCGGGATTCGATTGGAGGAGCAGTACTTC.

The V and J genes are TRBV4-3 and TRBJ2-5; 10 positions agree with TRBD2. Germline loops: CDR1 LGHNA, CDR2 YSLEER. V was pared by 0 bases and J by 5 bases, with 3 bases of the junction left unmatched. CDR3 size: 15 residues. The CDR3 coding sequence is TGCGCCAGCAGCCAAGAAGTAGCGGGAGGCGAGACCCAGTACTTC. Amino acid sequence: CASSQEVAGGETQYF.